These 22 T cell receptor beta chains share one sample of origin, sequenced in a study of Ad26.COV2.S vaccination and SARS-CoV-2 variants. Assay used: immunoSEQ multiplex PCR; TCRdb lists only in-frame clones, some missing. The repertoire holds about 440,000 clones, with 90% as singletons. The treatment denotes: some 20 received Ad26.COV2.S at low or high dose, single or two shots; five or six received placebo; per-sample allocation not given. The samples were gathered on day 63 after the first injection of vaccine or placebo. The sequencing used peripheral blood, collected in a trial of Ad26.COV2.S vaccine versus placebo. Receptors originate from a person between 18 and 59 years old who received the Ad26.COV2.S COVID-19 vaccine or a placebo.

This chain uses TRBV6-5 with TRBJ1-5; maybe TRBD1 (5 bases). Trimming took 8 bases from V and 2 from J, leaving 16 bases between them. This CDR3 has 15 amino acids. Germline CDR1 is MNHEY and CDR2 is SVGAGI. CDR3 in amino acids: CASVGSGRGNQPQHF. In nucleotides, the CDR3 is TGTGCCAGCGTGGGGTCAGGGAGGGGCAATCAGCCCCAGCATTTT.

CDR3 nucleotides: TGTGCCAGCAGTCCCTGGAGGGCCATCGACGAGCAGTACTTC. Protein sequence: CASSPWRAIDEQYF. J is TRBJ2-7 and V is TRBV27; perhaps TRBD2 as D (6 bases). Trimming pared 5 bases from V and 5 bases from J, leaving 16 bases between. The germline V gene has CDR1 MNHEY and CDR2 SMNVEV (reference sequence). The CDR3 loop spans 14 amino acids.

This chain links TRBV27 with TRBJ1-2, with 8 bases that match TRBD1. V lost 2 bases and J lost 6; bases outside the gene matches: 11. Per germline, CDR1 MNHEY and CDR2 SMNVEV (reference sequence). There are 16 residues in the CDR3. The CDR3 loop is CASSLVPGQGINGYTF. The CDR3 nucleotides read TGTGCCAGCAGTTTAGTCCCCGGACAGGGAATCAATGGCTACACCTTC.

This chain connects TRBV7-2 to TRBJ1-2; 9 bases fit TRBD1. Germline values: CDR1 SGHTA, CDR2 FQGNSA. The CDR3 loop spans 13 amino acids. Trimming removed 7 bases from V and 8 bases from J; junction bases left unmatched: 8. The CDR3 nucleotides are TGTGCCAGCACCAAGGGACAGGGTCTCGGCTACACCTTC. Translating gives CASTKGQGLGYTF.

Here the CDR3 reads CASSNRDFRTYNEQFF. CDR3 nucleotides: TGTGCCAGCAGCAACCGGGACTTCCGGACCTACAATGAGCAGTTCTTC. The V call is TRBV28, the J call TRBJ2-1, with a weak D call TRBD2 (6 bases). The CDR3 contains 16 residues. Germline V lookup: CDR1 MDHEN, CDR2 SYDVKM. V was trimmed by 6 bases and J by 2 bases, leaving 17 bases between them.

Note on this clone: The same CDR3 is also encoded by other DNA sequences in this sample. The chain combines TRBV15 with TRBJ1-5; 10 bases are a match to TRBD1. The length of the CDR3 is 15 residues. Germline trimming cut 5 bases from V and 2 bases from J; bases unmatched to any gene: 3. Germline V gives CDR1 LNHNV, CDR2 YYDKDF (reference sequence). In DNA, the CDR3 is TGTGCCACCAGCGGGGACAGGGGAGGCAATCAGCCCCAGCATTTT. It translates to CATSGDRGGNQPQHF.

The chain uses TRBV28 and TRBJ2-3; D is perhaps TRBD2 (5 bases). This CDR3 contains 14 residues. V was pared by 4 bases and J by 0 bases, with 8 bases between. CDR1 is MDHEN and CDR2 is SYDVKM in the germline V gene. CDR3 amino acids: CASSSRVSTDTQYF. DNA for the CDR3: TGTGCCAGCAGTTCGCGGGTTAGCACAGATACGCAGTATTTT.

The chain employs TRBV5-4 and TRBJ2-1; TRBD2 might be the D (5 bases). The germline V gene has CDR1 SGHNT and CDR2 YYREEE (reference sequence). The CDR3 length is 14 residues. V lost 4 bases to trimming and J lost 6 bases, with 14 bases between them. The CDR3 protein is CASSGSDGVNEQFF. The CDR3 DNA sequence: TGTGCCAGCAGCGGCTCGGACGGGGTCAATGAGCAGTTCTTC.

This chain connects TRBV30 to TRBJ2-6, with unresolved D. This CDR3 spans 15 amino acids. CDR1 and CDR2 from the germline V gene are GTSNPN and SVGIG (reference sequence). Trimming took off 3 bases at V and 4 bases at J, with 13 bases between the two ends. The CDR3 coding sequence is TGTGCCTGGAGCCGAAGGGTGGCCGGGGCCAACGTCCTGACTTTC. This sequence encodes CAWSRRVAGANVLTF.

This chain links TRBV24-1 with TRBJ1-1; D remains unclear. The germline gives CDR1 KGHDR, CDR2 SFDVKD. The V gene lost 1 base and the J gene lost 4 bases, with 15 bases spanning the gap. This CDR3 is built from 16 residues. The CDR3 DNA is TGTGCCACCAGTGATTTATTTAGGGTCGGGAGCACTGAAGCTTTCTTT. As protein: CATSDLFRVGSTEAFF.

The V gene is TRBV18, the J gene TRBJ2-2; D uncertain. The V end lost 3 bases, the J end lost 0 bases, and 8 bases lay between the germline ends. The CDR3 is made up of 15 amino acids. CDR1 is KGHSH and CDR2 is LQKENI in the germline V gene. In nucleotides, the CDR3 is TGTGCCAGCTCACCTTTTCGGGCGAACACCGGGGAGCTGTTTTTT. It is translated as CASSPFRANTGELFF.

The CDR3 sequence is CASSSRLAGVKEQYF. The CDR3 nucleotides read TGTGCCAGCAGCTCGAGACTAGCGGGAGTGAAAGAGCAGTACTTC. This chain uses TRBV11-3 with TRBJ2-7; 12 bases line up with TRBD2. Germline trimming cut 4 bases from V and 7 bases from J; bases unmatched to any gene: 8. This CDR3 is 15 amino acids long. Germline V CDR1 and CDR2: SGHNT, YENEEA.

The chain combines TRBV7-8 with TRBJ2-7, with D possibly matching TRBD1 (5 bases). CDR3 length equals 14 residues. V lost 3 bases and J lost 0, with 9 bases in between. Germline-derived CDR1 and CDR2 are SGHVS and FQNEAQ. Written as DNA, the CDR3 is TGTGCCAGCAGCTTGGACATGATCTCCTACGAGCAGTACTTC. It encodes CASSLDMISYEQYF.

J is TRBJ2-2 and V is TRBV27; no definite D call. CDR3 length: 14 amino acids. CDR1 and CDR2 from the germline V gene are MNHEY and SMNVEV (reference sequence). V lost 0 bases and J lost 5, with 7 bases in between. In DNA, the CDR3 is TGTGCCAGCAGTTTATCCCACGTTACCGGGGAGCTGTTTTTT. Its protein product is CASSLSHVTGELFF.

V and J are TRBV4-2 and TRBJ1-4; no firm D call. The CDR3 spans 17 residues. V lost 0 bases and J lost 1, with 12 bases in between. Germline V gives CDR1 LGHNA, CDR2 YNFKEQ. CDR3 residues: CASSQDLGSVTNEKLFF. CDR3 coding DNA: TGTGCCAGCAGCCAAGATTTGGGTTCTGTAACTAATGAAAAACTGTTTTTT.

The chain's CDR3 is CASTQPGGRDTGELFF. The CDR3 nucleotides are TGTGCCAGCACCCAACCGGGCGGGAGGGACACCGGGGAGCTGTTTTTT. The chain joins TRBV7-3 to TRBJ2-2, with TRBD2 matching over 9 bases. Unmatched junction bases numbered 9, after V lost 7 bases and J lost 3 bases. Germline V lookup: CDR1 SGHTA, CDR2 FQGTGA. The length of the CDR3 is 16 residues.

The genes are TRBV7-6 and TRBJ2-5; D unclear. The CDR3 runs to 14 residues. CDR1 is SGHVS, CDR2 FNYEAQ, per germline. Trimming left V 1 base short and J 5 bases short, with 11 bases between. As DNA, the CDR3 is TGTGCCAGCAGCTTAGGGCTCGGCGGCGAGACCCAGTACTTC. It codes for CASSLGLGGETQYF.

V and J are TRBV15 and TRBJ2-7; the match to TRBD1 covers 12 bases. V shed 7 bases and J 6 bases; nucleotides not matched to a gene: 7. From germline, CDR1 is LNHNV and CDR2 YYDKDF (reference sequence). The CDR3 consists of 14 residues. The CDR3 protein is CATNPGTGGLEQYF. In DNA form, the CDR3 reads TGTGCCACCAACCCCGGGACAGGGGGCCTCGAGCAGTACTTC.

Many counts were recorded for this clone. The genes are TRBV6-1 and TRBJ2-7; D may be TRBD1 or TRBD2 (5 bases each). V shed 0 bases and J shed 0 bases, with 6 bases lying between them. The CDR3 totals 14 residues. Germline CDR1 is MNHNS and CDR2 is SASEGT. CDR3 in amino acids: CASSEAGDSYEQYF. CDR3 nucleotides: TGTGCCAGCAGTGAAGCGGGGGACTCCTACGAGCAGTACTTC.

The chain links TRBV5-6 to TRBJ2-5, with 8 positions matching TRBD2. Germline V gives CDR1 SGHDT, CDR2 YYEEEE. The J segment lost 5 bases and the V segment lost 0 bases, leaving 12 bases of the junction unmatched. The CDR3 totals 17 residues. CDR3 DNA: TGTGCCAGCAGCTTGGCCGGGAAAACGGGAGGGCGTGAGACCCAGTACTTC. Amino acids: CASSLAGKTGGRETQYF.

The J gene is TRBJ2-7, the V gene TRBV9, with a weak D call TRBD2 (5 bases). CDR3 length: 13 amino acids. Germline V gene lookup returns CDR1 SGDLS and CDR2 YYNGEE. Trimming removed 4 bases from V and 4 bases from J, with 12 bases in between. CDR3 nucleotides: TGTGCCAGCAGCCCGGGAACGGGGTACGAGCAGTACTTC. Translating it yields CASSPGTGYEQYF.

This rearrangement joins TRBV10-3 to TRBJ2-1; 10 nucleotides agree with TRBD1. The CDR3 runs to 14 residues. The germline gives CDR1 ENHRY, CDR2 SYGVKD. With V trimmed by 10 bases and J by 7 bases, 10 bases remained unmatched. The CDR3 loop is CATSSGTGANEQFF. CDR3 DNA sequence: TGTGCCACTAGCTCCGGGACAGGGGCGAATGAGCAGTTCTTC.